This passage covers 4 T cell receptor beta chains from one sample sequenced in a study of Tregs in tolerant kidney transplant recipients. Sequenced by immunoSEQ multiplex PCR; TCRdb stores in-frame clones only, minus some. The repertoire table contains fewer than 40,000 clones. The material sequenced was CD8+ T cells from blood, taken before the transplant. Receptor source: a human donor who received a combined kidney and bone marrow transplant.

CDR3 amino acids: CASSEDPGRNTGELFF. CDR3 DNA, as far as it was read: TGTGCCAGCAGTGAAGACCCGGGGAGGAACACCGGGGAG. The chain uses TRBV2 and TRBJ2-2; D might be TRBD2 (5 bases). The DNA ends 3 residues before the CDR3 does, and the rest of the CDR3 is filled in from the germline J gene. In germline, CDR1 is SNHLY, CDR2 FYNNEI. The CDR3 extends over 16 amino acids. Deletions cut 1 base from V and 1 base from J, with 10 bases between.

The CDR3 bases that were read are TGTGCCAGCAGCGTACGGTTCCCCTATAATTCACCC. This sequence encodes CASSVRFPYNSP. From start to end, the CDR3 is CASSVRFPYNSPLHF. The V and J genes are TRBV5-6 and TRBJ1-6; D gene ambiguous. The observed sequence ends 3 residues before the CDR3 terminus, with the missing tail filled in from the germline J gene. V lost 4 bases and J 2 bases, leaving 10 bases between the germline ends. This CDR3 region has 15 residues. Germline lookup yields CDR1 SGHDT and CDR2 YYEEEE.

The part of the CDR3 DNA that was read is TGTGCCGCTGCTGGGGGACAGGGGGCCAATGAG. It codes for CAAAGGQGANE. The CDR3 reads in full as CAAAGGQGANEQFF. The chain carries TRBV2 and TRBJ2-1; 12 bases fit TRBD1. The read ends 3 residues before the CDR3 terminus; that terminus is restored from the germline J gene. The V gene's germline CDR1 is SNHLY and CDR2 FYNNEI. The V gene end was trimmed by 11 bases and the J gene end by 6 bases; junction bases not matched to a gene: 8. The CDR3 has 14 residues.

Of note for this clone: The observed sequence ends 3 residues before the CDR3 terminus, with the missing tail filled in from the germline J gene. This chain links TRBV29-1 with TRBJ1-1; tentatively, D is TRBD1 (5 bases). Germline V gene data show CDR1 as SQVTM and CDR2 as ANQGSEA. The CDR3 has 11 amino acids. The part of the CDR3 DNA that was read is TGCAGCGGCTCACGACAGAACCAA. It encodes CSGSRQNQ. The whole CDR3 sequence is CSGSRQNQAFF.